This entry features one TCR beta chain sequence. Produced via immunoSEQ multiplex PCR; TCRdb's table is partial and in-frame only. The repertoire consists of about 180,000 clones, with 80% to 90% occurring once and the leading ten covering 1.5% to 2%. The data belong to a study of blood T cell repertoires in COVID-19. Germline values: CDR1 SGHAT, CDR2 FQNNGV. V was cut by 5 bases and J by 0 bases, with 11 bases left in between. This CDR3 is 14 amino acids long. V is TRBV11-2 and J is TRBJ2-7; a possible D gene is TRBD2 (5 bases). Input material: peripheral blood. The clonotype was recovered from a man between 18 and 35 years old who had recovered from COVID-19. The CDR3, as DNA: TGTGCCAGCAGCCTAAGTAGCGTCTCCTACGAGCAGTACTTC. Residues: CASSLSSVSYEQYF.